The rows below give T cell receptor beta chains drawn from one sample of a study of PD-1 blockade in classical Hodgkin lymphoma. Here immunoSEQ multiplex PCR was the method, and the copy in TCRdb shows in-frame clones only, minus some. The data contain roughly 22,000 clones, roughly two thirds of them singletons. The source was peripheral blood mononuclear cells (PBMCs), collected at baseline. Receptor source: a human donor with classical Hodgkin lymphoma. The CDR3 runs from the conserved cysteine through the conserved F or W. A D gene is named only where the DNA matches it firmly. Some rows mark clone size as missing; the rest say once, few, many or name a class of expanded clone.

>TRBV29-1|few|14|TRBD1|TRBJ1-1
CSVLEGAGDTEAFF
TGCAGCGTGTTAGAGGGGGCGGGGGACACTGAAGCTTTCTTT
>TRBV2|.|14|.|TRBJ2-7
CASNPLGLSYEQYF
TGTGCCAGCAACCCTCTGGGACTTTCCTACGAGCAGTACTTC
>TRBV20-1|.|11|.|TRBJ1-1
CSARFEPEAFF
TGCAGTGCTAGATTCGAACCTGAAGCTTTCTTT
>TRBV9|.|16|TRBD1|TRBJ2-2
CASSAPDRANTGELFF
TGTGCCAGCAGCGCACCGGACAGGGCGAACACCGGGGAGCTGTTTTTT
>TRBV18|.|14|.|TRBJ2-1
CASSANSGGNEQFF
TGTGCCAGCTCCGCTAACTCGGGTGGTAATGAGCAGTTCTTC
>TRBV9|.|15|TRBD1|TRBJ1-5
CASSVAGDRNQPQHF
TGTGCCAGCAGCGTAGCGGGGGACAGGAATCAGCCCCAGCATTTT
>TRBV2|.|14|.|TRBJ2-3
CASRETFSTDTQYF
TGTGCCAGCAGAGAGACATTCAGCACAGATACGCAGTATTTT
>TRBV7-2|.|14|.|TRBJ2-3
CASSEDRYTDTQYF
TGTGCCAGCAGCGAAGACAGATACACAGATACGCAGTATTTT
>TRBV28|few|13|.|TRBJ1-4
CASQTGPNEKLFF
TGTGCCAGTCAAACAGGGCCCAATGAAAAACTGTTTTTT
>TRBV18|once|15|TRBD1|TRBJ2-4
CASSSVTGGKNIQYF
TGTGCCAGCTCATCCGTTACAGGGGGCAAAAACATTCAGTACTTC
>TRBV5-4|.|14|TRBD1|TRBJ1-2
CAGTRDRGYYGYTF
TGTGCCGGCACTAGGGACAGGGGGTACTATGGCTACACCTTC